The source of this TCR beta chain is a study of blood T cell repertoires in COVID-19. In the authors' methods: Reference gene primer amplification gave nucleated cell count estimates. This table comes from immunoSEQ multiplex PCR, and its TCRdb copy is limited to in-frame clones, with some not included. V and J calls and clone size are given by that table; D and trimming were obtained from the DNA. In the table there are approximately 110,000 clones, roughly 83% of which are singletons. There are 14 residues in the CDR3. V lost 0 bases and J 2 bases, leaving 9 bases between the germline ends. Looked up from germline, CDR1 is SGHRS and CDR2 is YFSETQ.

The material sequenced was peripheral blood. The clonotype was recovered from a woman in her 70s with acute or convalescent COVID-19. This chain connects TRBV5-1 to TRBJ2-7; D remains unclear. CDR3 loop: CASSLAPPAYEQYF. DNA of the CDR3: TGCGCCAGCAGCTTGGCCCCACCGGCCTACGAGCAGTACTTC. The entire variable domain, with the rest obtained from reference TRBV5-1 and TRBJ2-7, is as follows: KAGVTQTPRYLIKTRGQQVTLSCSPISGHRSVSWYQQTPGQGLQFLFEYFSETQRNKGNFPGRFSGRQFSNSRSEMNVSTLELGDSALYLCASSLAPPAYEQYFGPGTRLTVT.